This TCR beta chain was captured by sequencing in a study of cytomegalovirus exposure and HLA in healthy donors. Study in general: The early release's HLA-typed donors yielded roughly 85 million unique TCRs. Regarding the study as a whole: Later analysis suggested most CMV-associated TCR beta chains were HLA-restricted. In a later analysis, a missense DCLRE1C variant was linked to TCR beta V- and J-gene trimming. The study dropped some indistinguishable V segments, TRBV6-2 and TRBV6-3 among them.

Vbeta (60) and Jbeta (13) primers were used in the PCR. Generated by immunoSEQ multiplex PCR, the TCRdb table keeps only in-frame clones and is missing some. The table shows 100,000 to 150,000 clones, with over 75% occurring only once. The CDR3 extends over 15 amino acids. In germline, CDR1 is LNHDA, CDR2 SQIVND (reference sequence). Losses at the gene ends were 5 bases for V and 7 bases for J; bases not matched to a gene: 11. About this clone itself: Its antigen is not known.

This chain links TRBV19 with TRBJ2-7; TRBD1 aligns across 10 bases. The clonotype was recovered from a boy between 10 and 17 years old in good health and CMV-seronegative. The sample comprised PBMCs. In nucleotides, the CDR3 is TGTGCCAGTAGTGTGTGGGACAGGGGCTTAGGAGAGCAGTACTTC. It yields the protein CASSVWDRGLGEQYF.